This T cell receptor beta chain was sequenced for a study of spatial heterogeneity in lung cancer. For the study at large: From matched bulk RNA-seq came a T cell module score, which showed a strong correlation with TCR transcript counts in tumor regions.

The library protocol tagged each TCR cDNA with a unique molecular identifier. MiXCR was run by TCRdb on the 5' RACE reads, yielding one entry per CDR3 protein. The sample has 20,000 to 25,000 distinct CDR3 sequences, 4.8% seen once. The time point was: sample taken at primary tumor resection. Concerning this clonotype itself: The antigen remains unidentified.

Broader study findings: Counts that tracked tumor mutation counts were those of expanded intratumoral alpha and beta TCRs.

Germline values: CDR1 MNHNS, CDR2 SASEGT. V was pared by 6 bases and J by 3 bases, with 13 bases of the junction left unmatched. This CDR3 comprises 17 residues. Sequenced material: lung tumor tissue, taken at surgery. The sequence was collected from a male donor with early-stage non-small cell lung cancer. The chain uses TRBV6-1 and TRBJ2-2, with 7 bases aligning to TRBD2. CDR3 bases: TGTGCCAGCAGCTCCGGGACTACTTTACTTTACACCGGGGAGCTGTTTTTT. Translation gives CASSSGTTLLYTGELFF.